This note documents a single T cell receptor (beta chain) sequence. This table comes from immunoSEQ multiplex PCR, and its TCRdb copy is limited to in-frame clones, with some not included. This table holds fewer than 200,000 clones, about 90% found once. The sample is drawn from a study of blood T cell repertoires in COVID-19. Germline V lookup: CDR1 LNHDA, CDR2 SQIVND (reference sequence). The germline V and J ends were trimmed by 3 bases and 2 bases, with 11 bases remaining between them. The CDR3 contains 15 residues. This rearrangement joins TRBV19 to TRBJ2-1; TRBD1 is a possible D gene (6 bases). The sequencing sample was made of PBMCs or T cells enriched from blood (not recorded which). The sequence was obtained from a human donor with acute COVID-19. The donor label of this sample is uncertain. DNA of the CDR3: TGTGCCAGTAGTATTGAGGGGGAAGCCTACAATGAGCAGTTCTTC. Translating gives CASSIEGEAYNEQFF.